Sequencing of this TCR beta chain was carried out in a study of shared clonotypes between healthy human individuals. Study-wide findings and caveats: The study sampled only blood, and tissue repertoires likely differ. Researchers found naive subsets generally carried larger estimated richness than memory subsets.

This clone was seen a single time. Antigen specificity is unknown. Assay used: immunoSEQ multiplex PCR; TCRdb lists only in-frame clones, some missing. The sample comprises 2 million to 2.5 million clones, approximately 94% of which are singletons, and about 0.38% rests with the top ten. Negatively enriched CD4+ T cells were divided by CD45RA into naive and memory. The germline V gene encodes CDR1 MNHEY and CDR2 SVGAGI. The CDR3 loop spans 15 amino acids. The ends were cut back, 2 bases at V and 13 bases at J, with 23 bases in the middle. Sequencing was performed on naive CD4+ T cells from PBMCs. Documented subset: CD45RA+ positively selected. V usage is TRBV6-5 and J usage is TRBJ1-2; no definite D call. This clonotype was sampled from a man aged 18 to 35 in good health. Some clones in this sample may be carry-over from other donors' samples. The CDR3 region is CASSYQMGISMMTTF. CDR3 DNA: TGTGCCAGCAGTTACCAAATGGGGATAAGCATGATGACCACCTTC.